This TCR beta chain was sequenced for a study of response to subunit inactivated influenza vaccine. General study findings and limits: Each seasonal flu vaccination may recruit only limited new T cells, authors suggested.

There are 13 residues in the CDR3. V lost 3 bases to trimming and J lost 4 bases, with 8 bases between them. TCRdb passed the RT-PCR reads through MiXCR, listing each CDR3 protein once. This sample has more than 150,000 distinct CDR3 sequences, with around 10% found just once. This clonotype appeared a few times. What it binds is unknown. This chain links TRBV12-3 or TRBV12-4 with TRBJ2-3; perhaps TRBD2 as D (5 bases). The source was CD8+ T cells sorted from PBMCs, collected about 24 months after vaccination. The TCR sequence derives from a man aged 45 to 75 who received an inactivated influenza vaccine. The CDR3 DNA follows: TGTGCCAGCAGTTTTGGACTCCCAGATACGCAGTATTTT. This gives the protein CASSFGLPDTQYF.